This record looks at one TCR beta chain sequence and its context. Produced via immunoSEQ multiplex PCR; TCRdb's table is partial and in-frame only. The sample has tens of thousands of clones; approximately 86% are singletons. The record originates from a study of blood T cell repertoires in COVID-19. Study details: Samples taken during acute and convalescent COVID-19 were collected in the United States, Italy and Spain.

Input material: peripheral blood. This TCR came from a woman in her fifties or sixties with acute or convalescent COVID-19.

The CDR3 spells CASSPWGRSGRSGETQYF. The CDR3 DNA reads TGTGCCAGCAGCCCCTGGGGTCGAAGCGGGAGGTCGGGAGAGACCCAGTACTTC. The chain employs TRBV28 and TRBJ2-5, with 9 bases fitting TRBD2. V shed 6 bases and J 4 bases; nucleotides not matched to a gene: 18. The germline gives CDR1 MDHEN, CDR2 SYDVKM. This CDR3 has 18 amino acids.